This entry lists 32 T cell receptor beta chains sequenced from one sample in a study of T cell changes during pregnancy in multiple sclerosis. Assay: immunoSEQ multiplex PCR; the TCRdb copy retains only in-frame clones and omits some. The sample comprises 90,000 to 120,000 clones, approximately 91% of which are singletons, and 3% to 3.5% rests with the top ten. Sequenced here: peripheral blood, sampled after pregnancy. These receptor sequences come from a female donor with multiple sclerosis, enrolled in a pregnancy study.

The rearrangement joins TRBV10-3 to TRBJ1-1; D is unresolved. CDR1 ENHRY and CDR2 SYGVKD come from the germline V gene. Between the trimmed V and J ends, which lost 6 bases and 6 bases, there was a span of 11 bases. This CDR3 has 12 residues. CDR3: CAISTGDAEAFF. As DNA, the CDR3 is TGTGCCATCAGCACCGGAGACGCTGAAGCTTTCTTT.

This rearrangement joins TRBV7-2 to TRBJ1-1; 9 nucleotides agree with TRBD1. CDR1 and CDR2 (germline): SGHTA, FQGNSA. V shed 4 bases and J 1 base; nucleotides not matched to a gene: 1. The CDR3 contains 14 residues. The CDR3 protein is CASSWGQGNTEAFF. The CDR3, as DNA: TGTGCCAGCAGCTGGGGACAGGGGAACACTGAAGCTTTCTTT.

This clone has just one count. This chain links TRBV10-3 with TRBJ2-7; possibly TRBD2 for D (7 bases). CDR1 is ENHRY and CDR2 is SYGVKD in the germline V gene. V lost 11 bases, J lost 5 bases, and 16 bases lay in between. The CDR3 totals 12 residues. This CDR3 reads CASRGARNEQYF. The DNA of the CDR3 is TGTGCCTCCCGGGGGGCTAGGAACGAGCAGTACTTC.

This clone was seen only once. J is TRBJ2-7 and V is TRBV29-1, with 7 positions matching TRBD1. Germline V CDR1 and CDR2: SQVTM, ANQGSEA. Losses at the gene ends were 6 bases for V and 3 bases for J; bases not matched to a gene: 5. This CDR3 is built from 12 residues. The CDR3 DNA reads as TGCAGCGTGGGGACAGCGAGCTACGAGCAGTACTTC. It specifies CSVGTASYEQYF.

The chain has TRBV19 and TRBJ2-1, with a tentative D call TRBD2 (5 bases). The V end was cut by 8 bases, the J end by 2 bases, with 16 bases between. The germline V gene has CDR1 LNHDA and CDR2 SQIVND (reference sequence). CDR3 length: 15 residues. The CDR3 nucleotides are TGTGCCAGTGAGAGCGGCGAAAATACCTACAATGAGCAGTTCTTC. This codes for CASESGENTYNEQFF.

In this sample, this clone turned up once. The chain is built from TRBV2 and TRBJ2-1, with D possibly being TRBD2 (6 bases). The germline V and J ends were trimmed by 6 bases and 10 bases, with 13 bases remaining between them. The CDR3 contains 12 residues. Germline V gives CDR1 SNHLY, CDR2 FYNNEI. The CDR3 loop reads CASSLGTSEQFF. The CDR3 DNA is TGTGCCAGCAGCCTAGGGACTTCCGAGCAGTTCTTC.

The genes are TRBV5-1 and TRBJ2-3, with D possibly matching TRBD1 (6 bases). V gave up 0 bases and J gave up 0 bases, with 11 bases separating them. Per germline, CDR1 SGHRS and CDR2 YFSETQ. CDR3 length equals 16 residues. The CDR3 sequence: CASSLDQGSSTDTQYF. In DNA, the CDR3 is TGCGCCAGCAGCTTGGACCAGGGGAGTAGCACAGATACGCAGTATTTT.

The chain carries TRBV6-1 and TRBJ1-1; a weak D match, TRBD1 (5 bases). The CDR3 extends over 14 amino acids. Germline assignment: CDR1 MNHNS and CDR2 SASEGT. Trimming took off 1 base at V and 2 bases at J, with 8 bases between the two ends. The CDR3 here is CASSEGTPNTEAFF. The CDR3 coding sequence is TGTGCCAGCAGTGAAGGGACACCAAACACTGAAGCTTTCTTT.

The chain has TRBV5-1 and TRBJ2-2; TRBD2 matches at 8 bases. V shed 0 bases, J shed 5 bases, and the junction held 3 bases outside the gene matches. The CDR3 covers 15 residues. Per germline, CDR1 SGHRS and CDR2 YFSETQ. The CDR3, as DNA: TGCGCCAGCAGCTTGGCGGGGGGGCAAACCGGGGAGCTGTTTTTT. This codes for CASSLAGGQTGELFF.

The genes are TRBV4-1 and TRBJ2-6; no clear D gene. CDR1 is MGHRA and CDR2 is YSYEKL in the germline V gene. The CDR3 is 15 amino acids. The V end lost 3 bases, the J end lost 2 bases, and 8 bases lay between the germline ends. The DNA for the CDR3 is TGCGCCAGCAGCCACCGGGTGGCTGGGGCCAACGTCCTGACTTTC. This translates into CASSHRVAGANVLTF.

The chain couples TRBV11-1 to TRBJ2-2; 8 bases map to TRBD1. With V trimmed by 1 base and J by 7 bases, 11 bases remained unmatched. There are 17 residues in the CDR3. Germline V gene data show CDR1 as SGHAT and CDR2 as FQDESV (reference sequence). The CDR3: CASSLGQGQGTFGELFF. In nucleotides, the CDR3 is TGTGCCAGCAGCTTAGGCCAAGGACAGGGAACTTTCGGGGAGCTGTTTTTT.

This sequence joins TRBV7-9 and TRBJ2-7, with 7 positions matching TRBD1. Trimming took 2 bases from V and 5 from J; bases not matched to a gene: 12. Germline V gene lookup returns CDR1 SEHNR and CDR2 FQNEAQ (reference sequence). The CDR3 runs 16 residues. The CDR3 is CASSLIGEGAIDEQYF. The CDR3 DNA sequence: TGTGCCAGCAGCTTAATTGGAGAGGGGGCAATTGACGAGCAGTACTTC. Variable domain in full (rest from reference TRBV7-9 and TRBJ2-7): DTGVSQNPRHKITKRGQNVTFRCDPISEHNRLYWYRQTLGQGPEFLTYFQNEAQLEKSRLLSDRFSAERPKGSFSTLEIQRTEQGDSAMYLCASSLIGEGAIDEQYFGPGTRLTVT.

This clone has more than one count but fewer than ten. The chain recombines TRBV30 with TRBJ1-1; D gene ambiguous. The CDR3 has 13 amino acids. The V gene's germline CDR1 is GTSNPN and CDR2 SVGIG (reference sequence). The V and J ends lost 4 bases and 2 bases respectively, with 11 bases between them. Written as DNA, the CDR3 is TGTGCCTGGACCCAGACGGGAAACACTGAAGCTTTCTTT. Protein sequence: CAWTQTGNTEAFF. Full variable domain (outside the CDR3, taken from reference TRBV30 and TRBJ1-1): SQTIHQWPATLVQPVGSPLSLECTVEGTSNPNLYWYRQAAGRGLQLLFYSVGIGQISSEVPQNLSASRPQDRQFILSSKKLLLSDSGFYLCAWTQTGNTEAFFGQGTRLTVV.

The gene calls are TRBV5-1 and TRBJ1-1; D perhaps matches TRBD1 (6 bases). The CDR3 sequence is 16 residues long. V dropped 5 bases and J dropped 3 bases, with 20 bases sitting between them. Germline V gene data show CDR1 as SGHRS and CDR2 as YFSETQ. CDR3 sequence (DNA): TGCGCCAGCAGAATTCGGACCACAGGGAAAGACACTGAAGCTTTCTTT. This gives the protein CASRIRTTGKDTEAFF. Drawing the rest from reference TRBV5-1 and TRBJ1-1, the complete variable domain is KAGVTQTPRYLIKTRGQQVTLSCSPISGHRSVSWYQQTPGQGLQFLFEYFSETQRNKGNFPGRFSGRQFSNSRSEMNVSTLELGDSALYLCASRIRTTGKDTEAFFGQGTRLTVV.

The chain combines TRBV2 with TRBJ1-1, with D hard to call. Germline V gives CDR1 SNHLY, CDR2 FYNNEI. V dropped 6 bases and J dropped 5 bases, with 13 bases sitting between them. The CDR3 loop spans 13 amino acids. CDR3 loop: CASSGLGRTEAFF. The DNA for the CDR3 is TGTGCCAGCAGCGGGTTGGGTAGAACTGAAGCTTTCTTT. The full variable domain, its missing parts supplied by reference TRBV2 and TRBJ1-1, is EPEVTQTPSHQVTQMGQEVILRCVPISNHLYFYWYRQILGQKVEFLVSFYNNEISEKSEIFDDQFSVERPDGSNFTLKIRSTKLEDSAMYFCASSGLGRTEAFFGQGTRLTVV.

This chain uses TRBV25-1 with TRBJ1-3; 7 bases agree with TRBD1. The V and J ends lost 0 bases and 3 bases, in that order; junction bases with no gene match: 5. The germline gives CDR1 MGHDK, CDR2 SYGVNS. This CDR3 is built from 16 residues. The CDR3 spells CASSEYGGGYGNTIYF. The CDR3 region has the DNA TGTGCCAGCAGTGAATACGGAGGGGGCTATGGAAACACCATATATTTT.

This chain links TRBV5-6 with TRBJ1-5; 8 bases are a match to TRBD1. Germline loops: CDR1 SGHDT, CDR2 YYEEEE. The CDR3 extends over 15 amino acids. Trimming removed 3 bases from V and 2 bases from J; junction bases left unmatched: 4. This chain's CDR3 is CASSWGQARNQPQHF. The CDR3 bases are TGTGCCAGCAGCTGGGGACAGGCACGCAATCAGCCCCAGCATTTT.

The CDR3 loop reads CAISEWGPFSYNEQFF. CDR3 nucleotides: TGTGCCATCAGTGAGTGGGGGCCTTTCTCCTACAATGAGCAGTTCTTC. V and J are TRBV10-3 and TRBJ2-1; D perhaps matches TRBD1 (6 bases). V lost 1 base, J lost 0 bases, and 10 bases lay in between. Germline V gives CDR1 ENHRY, CDR2 SYGVKD. The CDR3 covers 16 residues.

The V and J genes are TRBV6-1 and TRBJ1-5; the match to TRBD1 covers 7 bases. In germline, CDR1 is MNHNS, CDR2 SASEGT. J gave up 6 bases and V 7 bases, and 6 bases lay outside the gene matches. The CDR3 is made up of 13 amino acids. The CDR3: CASTQTGTQPQHF. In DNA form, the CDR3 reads TGTGCCAGCACCCAGACAGGGACTCAGCCCCAGCATTTT.

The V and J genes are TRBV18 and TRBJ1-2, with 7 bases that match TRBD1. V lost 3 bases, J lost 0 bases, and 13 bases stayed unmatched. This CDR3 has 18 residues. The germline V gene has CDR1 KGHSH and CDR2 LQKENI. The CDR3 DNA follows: TGTGCCAGCTCACCCTTATCTCTGCAAGGGGGCGCTAACTATGGCTACACCTTC. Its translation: CASSPLSLQGGANYGYTF.

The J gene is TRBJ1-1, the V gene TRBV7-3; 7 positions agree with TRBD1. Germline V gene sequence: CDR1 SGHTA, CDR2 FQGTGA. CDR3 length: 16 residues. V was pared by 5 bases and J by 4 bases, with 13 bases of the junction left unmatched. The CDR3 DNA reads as TGTGCCAGCAGCCCCCAGACAGGGAGAGTAGGCACTGAAGCTTTCTTT. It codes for CASSPQTGRVGTEAFF.

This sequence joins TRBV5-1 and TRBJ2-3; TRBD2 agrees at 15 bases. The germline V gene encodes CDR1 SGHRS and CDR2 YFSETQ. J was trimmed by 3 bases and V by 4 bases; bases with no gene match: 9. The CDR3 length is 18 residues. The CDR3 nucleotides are TGCGCCAGCAGCCCGGGACTAGCGGGGGGCCCCATGACAGATACGCAGTATTTT. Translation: CASSPGLAGGPMTDTQYF.

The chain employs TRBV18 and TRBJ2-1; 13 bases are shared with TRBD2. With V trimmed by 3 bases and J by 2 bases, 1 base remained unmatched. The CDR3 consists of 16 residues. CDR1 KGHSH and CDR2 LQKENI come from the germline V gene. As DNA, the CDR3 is TGTGCCAGCTCACCCGGGACTAGCGGGGCCTACAATGAGCAGTTCTTC. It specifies CASSPGTSGAYNEQFF.

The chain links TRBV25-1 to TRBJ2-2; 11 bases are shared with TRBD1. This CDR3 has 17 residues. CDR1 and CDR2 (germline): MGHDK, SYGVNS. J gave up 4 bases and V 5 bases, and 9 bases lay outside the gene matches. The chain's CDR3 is CASSSRTGGFGTGELFF. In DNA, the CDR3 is TGTGCCAGCAGTAGTAGGACAGGGGGCTTTGGCACCGGGGAGCTGTTTTTT.

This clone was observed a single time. CDR3 protein: CSVETANYGYTF. The CDR3 coding sequence is TGCAGCGTGGAGACAGCTAACTATGGCTACACCTTC. The V and J genes are TRBV29-1 and TRBJ1-2, with D maybe TRBD1 (5 bases). The length of the CDR3 is 12 residues. Germline assignment: CDR1 SQVTM and CDR2 ANQGSEA. V was pared by 6 bases and J by 0 bases, with 8 bases between. Full variable domain (missing parts from reference TRBV29-1 and TRBJ1-2): SAVISQKPSRDICQRGTSLTIQCQVDSQVTMMFWYRQQPGQSLTLIATANQGSEATYESGFVIDKFPISRPNLTFSTLTVSNMSPEDSSIYLCSVETANYGYTFGSGTRLTVV.

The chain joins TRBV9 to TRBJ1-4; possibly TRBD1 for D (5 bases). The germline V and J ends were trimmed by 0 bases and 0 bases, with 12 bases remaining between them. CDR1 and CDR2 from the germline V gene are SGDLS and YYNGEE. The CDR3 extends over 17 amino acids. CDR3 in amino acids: CASSVGLGRATNEKLFF. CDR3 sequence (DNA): TGTGCCAGCAGCGTAGGATTGGGGCGCGCAACTAATGAAAAACTGTTTTTT.

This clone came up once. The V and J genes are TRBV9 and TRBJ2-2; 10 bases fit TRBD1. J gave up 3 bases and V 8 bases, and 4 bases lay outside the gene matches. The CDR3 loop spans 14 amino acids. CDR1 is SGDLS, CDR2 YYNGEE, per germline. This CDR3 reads CASRGTGDTGELFF. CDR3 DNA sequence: TGTGCCAGTAGGGGGACAGGGGACACCGGGGAGCTGTTTTTT.

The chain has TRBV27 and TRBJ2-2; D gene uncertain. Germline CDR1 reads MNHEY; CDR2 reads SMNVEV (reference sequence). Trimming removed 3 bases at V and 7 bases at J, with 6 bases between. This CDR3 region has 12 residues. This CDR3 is CASSLSLGELFF. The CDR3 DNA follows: TGTGCCAGCAGTTTGTCTCTCGGGGAGCTGTTTTTT.

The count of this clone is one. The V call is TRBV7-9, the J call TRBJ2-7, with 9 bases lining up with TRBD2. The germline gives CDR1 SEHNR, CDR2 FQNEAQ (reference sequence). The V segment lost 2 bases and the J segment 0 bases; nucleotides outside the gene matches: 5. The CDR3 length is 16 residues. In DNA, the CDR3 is TGTGCCAGCAGCTTATCCCTAGCGGGGACCTCCTACGAGCAGTACTTC. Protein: CASSLSLAGTSYEQYF.

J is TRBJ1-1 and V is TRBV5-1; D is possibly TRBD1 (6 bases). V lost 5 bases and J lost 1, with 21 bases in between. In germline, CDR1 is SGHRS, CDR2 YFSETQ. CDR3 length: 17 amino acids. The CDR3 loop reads CASSKPTGRVGNTEAFF. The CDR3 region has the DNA TGCGCCAGCAGTAAGCCTACAGGGCGGGTAGGGAACACTGAAGCTTTCTTT. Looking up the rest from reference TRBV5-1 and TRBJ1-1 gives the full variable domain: KAGVTQTPRYLIKTRGQQVTLSCSPISGHRSVSWYQQTPGQGLQFLFEYFSETQRNKGNFPGRFSGRQFSNSRSEMNVSTLELGDSALYLCASSKPTGRVGNTEAFFGQGTRLTVV.

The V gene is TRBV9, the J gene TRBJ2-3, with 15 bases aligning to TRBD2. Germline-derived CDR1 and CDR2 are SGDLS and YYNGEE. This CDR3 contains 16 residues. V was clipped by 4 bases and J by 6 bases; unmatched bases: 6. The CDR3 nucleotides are TGTGCCAGCAGCCGGACTAGCGGGGGGGCCGAGGATACGCAGTATTTT. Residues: CASSRTSGGAEDTQYF.

The CDR3 region has the DNA TGTGCCAGCAGTGAATGGATTGCCACAGGGTCCTACGAGCAGTACTTC. Encoded protein: CASSEWIATGSYEQYF. The chain couples TRBV6-1 to TRBJ2-7, with a weak D call TRBD1 (6 bases). This CDR3 has 16 amino acids. Looked up from germline, CDR1 is MNHNS and CDR2 is SASEGT. V gave up 2 bases and J gave up 1 base, with 15 bases separating them.